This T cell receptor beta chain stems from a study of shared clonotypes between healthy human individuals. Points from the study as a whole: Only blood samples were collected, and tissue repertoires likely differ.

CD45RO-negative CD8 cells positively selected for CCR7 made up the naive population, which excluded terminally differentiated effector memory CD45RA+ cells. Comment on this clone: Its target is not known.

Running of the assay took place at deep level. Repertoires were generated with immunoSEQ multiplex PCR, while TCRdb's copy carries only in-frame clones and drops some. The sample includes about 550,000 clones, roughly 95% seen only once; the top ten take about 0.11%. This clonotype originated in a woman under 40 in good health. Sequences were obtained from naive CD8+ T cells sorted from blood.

The CDR3 loop reads CASSWGDNYNEQFF. DNA of the CDR3: TGTGCCAGCAGCTGGGGGGATAACTACAATGAGCAGTTCTTC. V gene TRBV5-6 combines with J gene TRBJ2-1; TRBD2 is a possible D gene (6 bases). Germline loops: CDR1 SGHDT, CDR2 YYEEEE. The CDR3 runs 14 residues. Trimming removed 3 bases at V and 3 bases at J, with 10 bases between.